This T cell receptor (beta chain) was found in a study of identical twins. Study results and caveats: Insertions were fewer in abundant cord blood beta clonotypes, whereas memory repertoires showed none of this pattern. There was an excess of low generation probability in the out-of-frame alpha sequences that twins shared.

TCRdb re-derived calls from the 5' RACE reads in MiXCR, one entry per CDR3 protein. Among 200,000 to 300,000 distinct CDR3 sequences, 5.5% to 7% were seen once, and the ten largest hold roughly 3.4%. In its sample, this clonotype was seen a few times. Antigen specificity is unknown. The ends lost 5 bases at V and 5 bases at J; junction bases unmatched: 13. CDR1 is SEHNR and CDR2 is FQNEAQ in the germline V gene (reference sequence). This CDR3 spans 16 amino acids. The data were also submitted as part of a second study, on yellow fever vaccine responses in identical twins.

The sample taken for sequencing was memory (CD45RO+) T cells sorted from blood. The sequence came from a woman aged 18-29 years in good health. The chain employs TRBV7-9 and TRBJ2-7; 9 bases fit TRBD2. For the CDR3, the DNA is TGTGCCAGCAGCGACGAGGGCGGGAGGGCCCTCGACGAGCAGTACTTC. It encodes CASSDEGGRALDEQYF.